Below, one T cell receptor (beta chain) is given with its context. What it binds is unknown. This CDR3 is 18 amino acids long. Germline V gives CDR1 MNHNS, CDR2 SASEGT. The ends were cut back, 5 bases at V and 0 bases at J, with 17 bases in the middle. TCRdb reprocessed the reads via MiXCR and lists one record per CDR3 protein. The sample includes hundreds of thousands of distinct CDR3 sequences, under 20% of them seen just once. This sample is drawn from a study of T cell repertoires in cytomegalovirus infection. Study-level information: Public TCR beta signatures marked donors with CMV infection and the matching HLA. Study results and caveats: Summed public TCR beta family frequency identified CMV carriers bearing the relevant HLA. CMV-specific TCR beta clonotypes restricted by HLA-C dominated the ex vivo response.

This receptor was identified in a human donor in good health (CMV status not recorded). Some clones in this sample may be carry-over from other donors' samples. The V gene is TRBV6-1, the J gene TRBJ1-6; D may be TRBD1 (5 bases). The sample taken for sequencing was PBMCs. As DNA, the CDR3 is TGTGCCAGCAGTTCGTATACTCCAGGGCTCTCCTATAATTCACCCCTCCACTTT. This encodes CASSSYTPGLSYNSPLHF.